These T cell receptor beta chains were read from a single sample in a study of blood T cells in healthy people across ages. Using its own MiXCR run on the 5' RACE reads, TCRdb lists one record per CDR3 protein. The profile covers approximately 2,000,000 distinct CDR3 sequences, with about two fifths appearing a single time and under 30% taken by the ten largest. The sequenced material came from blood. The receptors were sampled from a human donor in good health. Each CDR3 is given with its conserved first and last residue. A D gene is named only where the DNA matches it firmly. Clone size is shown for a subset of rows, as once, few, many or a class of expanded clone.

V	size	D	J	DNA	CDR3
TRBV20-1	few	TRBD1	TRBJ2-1	TGCAGTGCTACAGGGGGCGGGAATGAGCAGTTCTTC	CSATGGGNEQFF
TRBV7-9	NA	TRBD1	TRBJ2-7	TGTGCCAGCAGCCAACCCGGGACAGGGGATAGCGAGCAGTACTTC	CASSQPGTGDSEQYF
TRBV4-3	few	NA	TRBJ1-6	TGCGCCAGCAGCCAAGTAAGCGGTGGTATCGATCCACCCCTCCACTTT	CASSQVSGGIDPPLHF
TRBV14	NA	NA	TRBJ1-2	TGTGCCAGCAGCCAAGTGGGTTCGGGAGTCTATGGCTACACCTTC	CASSQVGSGVYGYTF
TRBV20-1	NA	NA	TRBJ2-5	TGCAGTGCTAGAGCTTCCAGCCAAGAGACCCAGTACTTC	CSARASSQETQYF
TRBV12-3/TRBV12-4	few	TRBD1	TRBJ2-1	TGTGCCAGCAGGGGTCTCGGACAGGCCTTCTACAATGAGCAGTTCTTC	CASRGLGQAFYNEQFF
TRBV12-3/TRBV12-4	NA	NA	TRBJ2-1	TGTGCCAGCGCGTCTATCGGGGCCTACAATGAGCAGTTCTTC	CASASIGAYNEQFF
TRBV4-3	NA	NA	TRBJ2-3	TGCGCCAGCAGCCAAGGAGGTTGGTCAGATACGCAGTATTTT	CASSQGGWSDTQYF
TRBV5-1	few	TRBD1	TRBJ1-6	TGCGCCAGCAGCAGGTTCCCGGGACAGGCCGATAGCACCCTCCACTTT	CASSRFPGQADSTLHF
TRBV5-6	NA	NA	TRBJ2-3	TGTGCCAGCAGCTTGAAAACAGGGTATTATGCAGATACGCAGTATTTT	CASSLKTGYYADTQYF
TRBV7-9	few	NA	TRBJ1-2	TGTGCCAGCAGCGTCGACGGCATCTATGACTACACCTTC	CASSVDGIYDYTF
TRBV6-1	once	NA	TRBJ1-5	TGTGCCAGCGAAAAGACAGGCCGGAATCAGCCCCAGCATTTT	CASEKTGRNQPQHF
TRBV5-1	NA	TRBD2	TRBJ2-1	TGCGCCAGCAGTCCCGGGAGCGGGGACTACAATGAGCAGTTCTTC	CASSPGSGDYNEQFF
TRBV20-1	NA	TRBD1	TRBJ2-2	TGCAGTGCTATACACAGGGGTTACACCGGGGAGCTGTTTTTT	CSAIHRGYTGELFF
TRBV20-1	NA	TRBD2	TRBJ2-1	TGCAGTGCTGGGGCCTACCGAGGGACTAGTAGGGAGCAGTTCTTC	CSAGAYRGTSREQFF
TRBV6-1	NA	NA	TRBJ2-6	TGTGCCAGCAGTCTATATACCGAGACGCAACATTTCTCTGGGGCCAACGTCCTGACTTTC	CASSLYTETQHFSGANVLTF
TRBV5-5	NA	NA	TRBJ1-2	TGTGCCAGCAGCTGGATGGAGGGCGGCTATGGCTACACCTTC	CASSWMEGGYGYTF
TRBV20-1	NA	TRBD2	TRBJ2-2	TGCAGTGCTAGAGTCGGGGGGAAGGAGACCGGGGAGCTGTTTTTT	CSARVGGKETGELFF
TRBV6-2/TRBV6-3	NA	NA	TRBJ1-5	TGTGCCAGTAACAGGGATCTCAATCAGCCCCAGCATTTT	CASNRDLNQPQHF
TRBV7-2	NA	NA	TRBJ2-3	TGTGCCAGCAGCCCAAGCCTTGCTGTAGATACGCAGTATTTT	CASSPSLAVDTQYF
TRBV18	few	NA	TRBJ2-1	TGTGCCAGCTCACCAGTTGGGCCGAAGCAGTTCTTC	CASSPVGPKQFF
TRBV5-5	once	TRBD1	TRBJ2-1	TGTGCCAGCAGCTTTGGACAGGGGATTGGGGATGAGCAGTTCTTC	CASSFGQGIGDEQFF
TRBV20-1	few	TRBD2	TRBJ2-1	TGCAGTGCTAGAGATCCAAAACTAGCGGGGGCCTACAATGAGCAGTTCTTC	CSARDPKLAGAYNEQFF
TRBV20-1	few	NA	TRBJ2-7	TGCAGTGCTAGATTTAGGGGCTACGAGCAGTACTTC	CSARFRGYEQYF
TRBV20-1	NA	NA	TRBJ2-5	TGCAGTGCTACGGGGGCTCAAGAGACCCAGTACTTC	CSATGAQETQYF
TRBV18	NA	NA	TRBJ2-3	TGTGCCAGCTCACCACTAGGACAGCGGGGAAACACAGATACGCAGTATTTT	CASSPLGQRGNTDTQYF
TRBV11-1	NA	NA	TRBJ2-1	TGTGCCAGCAGCTTAGGAGCGGACTTCCAGTACAATGAGCAGTTCTTC	CASSLGADFQYNEQFF
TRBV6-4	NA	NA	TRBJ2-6	TGTGCCAGCAGTGCAGAGTCTGGGGCCAACGTCCTGACTTTC	CASSAESGANVLTF
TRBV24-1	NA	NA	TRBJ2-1	TGTGCCACCAGTGATTTGCGGGGTCGGGGCACACACAATGAGCAGTTCTTC	CATSDLRGRGTHNEQFF
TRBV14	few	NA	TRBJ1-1	TGTGCCAGCAGCCAAGAGGTGGGGCTGGGAGGATCTGAAGCTTTCTTT	CASSQEVGLGGSEAFF
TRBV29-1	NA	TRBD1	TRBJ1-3	TGCAGCGTTGAAGATTACAGGGGAAATGGAAACGCCATATATTTT	CSVEDYRGNGNAIYF
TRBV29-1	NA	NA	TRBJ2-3	TGCAGCCCCTATGGACCTATCACAGATACGCAGTATTTT	CSPYGPITDTQYF
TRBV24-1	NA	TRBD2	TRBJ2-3	TGTGCCACCAGTGATTCCACGCCTAGCGGGGGGAACACAGATACGCAGTATTTT	CATSDSTPSGGNTDTQYF
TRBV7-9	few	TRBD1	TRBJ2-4	TGTGCCAGCAGCTTAGATCGCAGGGGGAACATTCAGTACTTC	CASSLDRRGNIQYF
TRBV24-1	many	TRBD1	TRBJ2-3	TGTGCCACCAGTGATTTGGGGACAGACACAGATACGCAGTATTTT	CATSDLGTDTDTQYF
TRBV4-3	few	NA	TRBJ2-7	TGCGCCAGCAGCTCCGTGGGAGGTGGGGGCTACGAGCAGTACTTC	CASSSVGGGGYEQYF
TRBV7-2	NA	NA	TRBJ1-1	TGTGCCAGCAGTATTCGACAGAGCGCTGAAGCTTTCTTT	CASSIRQSAEAFF
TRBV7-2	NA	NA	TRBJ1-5	TGTGCCAGCAGTTTATTTCAGGGAAATCAGCCCCAGCATTTT	CASSLFQGNQPQHF
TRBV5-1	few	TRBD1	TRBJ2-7	TGCGCCAGAGTGGGGTTTAGGACAGGGTTTTACGAGCAGTACTTC	CARVGFRTGFYEQYF
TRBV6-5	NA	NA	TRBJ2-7	TGTGCCAGCAGCCGAGCGGGCTTTACCTACGAGCAGTACTTC	CASSRAGFTYEQYF
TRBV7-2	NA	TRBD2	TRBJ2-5	TGTGCCAGCAGCCGGCGACTAGCGAGTAAGGAGACCCAGTACTTC	CASSRRLASKETQYF
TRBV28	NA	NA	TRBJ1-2	TGTGCCAGCAGTTTAAGAATCTACTATGGCTACACCTTC	CASSLRIYYGYTF
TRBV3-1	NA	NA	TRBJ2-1	TGTGCCAGCAGCCGCGTTACGGCCAATGAGCAGTTCTTC	CASSRVTANEQFF
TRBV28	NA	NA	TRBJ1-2	TGTGCCAGCAGTAGCACAAGCACTAACTATGGCTACACCTTC	CASSSTSTNYGYTF
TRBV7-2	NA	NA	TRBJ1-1	TGTGCCAGCAGCTTAGGTCGAGGTTCGGCGAACACTGAAGCTTTCTTT	CASSLGRGSANTEAFF
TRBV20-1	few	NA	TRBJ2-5	TGCAGTGCTAGAGAGGAGGGCGGGCCAAACCAAGAGACCCAGTACTTC	CSAREEGGPNQETQYF
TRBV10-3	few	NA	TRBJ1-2	TGTGCCATCAGTGAAAGGGCGGATCACTATGGCTACACCTTC	CAISERADHYGYTF
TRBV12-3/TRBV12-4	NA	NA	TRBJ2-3	TGTGCCAGCAGTTTTGGTATCGAGCGCTCCACAGATACGCAGTATTTT	CASSFGIERSTDTQYF